This T cell receptor beta chain was identified in a study of circulating CD8 cells and anti-PD-1 response in melanoma. Overall study results and limits: PD-1 and DPOS subsets showed similar, higher clonality than DNEG.

Live CD3+CD8+TCRalphabeta+ cells were sorted into four subsets by PD-1 and/or TIGIT. CDR3 length equals 15 residues. The germline V and J ends were trimmed by 0 bases and 4 bases, with 10 bases remaining between them. CDR1 MGHRA and CDR2 YSYEKL come from the germline V gene. By share of the sample, this clonotype is hyperexpanded (1% or more). Its antigen is not identified. Using roughly 14 ng of total RNA, TCR libraries were made with the QIAseq Immune Repertoire TCR panel. TCRdb re-called the reads through MiXCR, storing one row per CDR3 protein. The data show 140 to 150 distinct CDR3 sequences, with about 13% seen just once and around half held by the top ten.

The rearrangement links TRBV4-1 to TRBJ2-1, with D perhaps TRBD1 (5 bases). This material consisted of CD8+ T cells from PBMCs, taken at baseline or after one month of anti-PD-1 therapy (not recorded which). The receptor's source is a human donor with melanoma. CDR3 in DNA: TGCGCCAGCAGCCAAGACAGGGCAGGATACAATGAGCAGTTCTTC. Encoded protein: CASSQDRAGYNEQFF.